The 15 T cell receptor beta chains listed next were all sequenced from one sample in a study of blood T cell repertoires in COVID-19. The assay was immunoSEQ multiplex PCR, and TCRdb's table has in-frame clones only and misses some. Of nearly 200,000 clones listed, roughly nine tenths are singletons. Sequencing was done on a sample of peripheral blood. These receptors were taken from an older woman with acute or convalescent COVID-19.

The chain employs TRBV6-5 and TRBJ1-5, with D tentatively TRBD1 (6 bases). This CDR3 has 15 amino acids. V lost 5 bases, J lost 3 bases, and 14 bases lay in between. Germline CDR1 and CDR2: MNHEY and SVGAGI. The CDR3 is CASSPDQGINQPQHF. In nucleotides, the CDR3 is TGTGCCAGCAGTCCCGACCAGGGGATCAATCAGCCCCAGCATTTT.

This chain links TRBV3-1 (or the pseudogene TRBV3-2) with TRBJ2-5; 14 nucleotides align to TRBD2. Germline V lookup: CDR1 LGHDT, CDR2 YNNKEL (reference sequence). The CDR3 has 17 amino acids. V shed 4 bases and J 4 bases; nucleotides not matched to a gene: 8. The CDR3 loop is CASSLRLAGGTRETQYF. The CDR3 DNA reads as TGTGCCAGCAGCCTCCGACTAGCGGGGGGGACTCGAGAGACCCAGTACTTC.

The J gene is TRBJ2-7, the V gene TRBV4-2; a possible D gene is TRBD1 (7 bases). The V gene lost 3 bases and the J gene lost 2 bases, with 11 bases spanning the gap. Germline-derived CDR1 and CDR2 are LGHNA and YNFKEQ. The length of the CDR3 is 14 residues. This CDR3 is CASSQAGGPYEQYF. Here the CDR3 DNA reads TGTGCCAGCAGCCAGGCAGGGGGGCCCTACGAGCAGTACTTC.

The chain has TRBV24-1 and TRBJ2-5; maybe TRBD2 (6 bases). This CDR3 region has 14 residues. V was clipped by 4 bases and J by 9 bases, with 17 bases between them. Germline CDR1 KGHDR, CDR2 SFDVKD. The CDR3 loop reads CATSDSIVGGSQYF. The CDR3 DNA reads TGTGCCACCAGTGACTCAATCGTTGGGGGGTCCCAGTACTTC.

V usage is TRBV10-3 and J usage is TRBJ2-2; 7 nucleotides line up with TRBD1. Per the germline V gene, CDR1 is ENHRY and CDR2 is SYGVKD. V lost 10 bases, J lost 1 base, and 9 bases stayed unmatched. There are 15 residues in the CDR3. CDR3 amino acids: CATQSPGGNTGELFF. DNA for the CDR3: TGTGCCACCCAATCCCCAGGGGGGAACACCGGGGAGCTGTTTTTT.

This chain uses TRBV6-5 with TRBJ1-4, with no clear D. The germline CDR1 and CDR2 sequences are MNHEY and SVGAGI. V lost 6 bases and J 4 bases, leaving 15 bases between the germline ends. This CDR3 is built from 15 residues. CDR3 in DNA: TGTGCCAGCAGGGGAGATGGACGGCTTAATGAAAAACTGTTTTTT. Translated: CASRGDGRLNEKLFF.

The gene calls are TRBV12-3 or TRBV12-4 and TRBJ2-7; 8 bases are a match to TRBD1. The CDR3 contains 13 residues. V gave up 6 bases and J gave up 7 bases; unmatched junction bases: 8. CDR3 sequence reads: CASRAIRGREQYF. CDR3 nucleotides: TGTGCCAGCAGGGCCATCAGGGGGCGGGAGCAGTACTTC.

DNA of the CDR3: TGTGCCAGCAGTCCCCCCACAGGGCCAGAAGCTTTCTTT. Its translation: CASSPPTGPEAFF. The chain is built from TRBV27 and TRBJ1-1; TRBD1 is a possible D gene (6 bases). The germline V gene has CDR1 MNHEY and CDR2 SMNVEV (reference sequence). There are 13 residues in the CDR3. Trimming left V 5 bases short and J 8 bases short, with 15 bases between.

This chain's CDR3 is CASGQGGSPLHF. The CDR3 DNA follows: TGTGCCAGCGGCCAGGGCGGTTCACCCCTCCACTTT. This chain connects TRBV28 to TRBJ1-6; D is perhaps TRBD1 (5 bases). The CDR3 runs to 12 residues. Trimming left V 8 bases short and J 9 bases short, with 11 bases between. The germline V gene encodes CDR1 MDHEN and CDR2 SYDVKM.

This clone was seen a few times. At the DNA level, this CDR3 is encoded by other sequences in the same sample as well. The rearrangement joins TRBV5-1 to TRBJ1-2, with 9 bases lining up with TRBD1. The CDR3 totals 13 residues. Germline lookup yields CDR1 SGHRS and CDR2 YFSETQ. The ends lost 4 bases at V and 7 bases at J; junction bases unmatched: 5. The CDR3 sequence: CASSPGQGSGYTF. The CDR3 bases are TGCGCCAGCAGCCCTGGACAGGGGTCTGGCTACACCTTC.

The chain couples TRBV18 to TRBJ1-2, with 7 positions matching TRBD1. Losses at the gene ends were 3 bases for V and 1 base for J; bases not matched to a gene: 5. This CDR3 has 15 residues. Germline CDR1 is KGHSH and CDR2 is LQKENI. The CDR3 sequence is CASSPQGVSNYGYTF. In nucleotides, the CDR3 is TGTGCCAGCTCACCGCAGGGGGTCAGTAACTATGGCTACACCTTC. The entire variable domain, with the rest obtained from reference TRBV18 and TRBJ1-2, is as follows: NAGVMQNPRHLVRRRGQEARLRCSPMKGHSHVYWYRQLPEEGLKFMVYLQKENIIDESGMPKERFSAEFPKEGPSILRIQQVVRGDSAAYFCASSPQGVSNYGYTFGSGTRLTVV.

The chain couples TRBV28 to TRBJ1-4; a weak D match, TRBD1 (6 bases). The germline V gene encodes CDR1 MDHEN and CDR2 SYDVKM. Trimming shortened V by 6 bases and J by 6 bases, and 11 bases separated the two germline ends. The CDR3 is 13 residues long. The CDR3 region has the DNA TGTGCCAGCAGACGGACAGCTTATGAAAAACTGTTTTTT. This encodes CASRRTAYEKLFF. The full variable domain, in which reference TRBV28 and TRBJ1-4 provide the parts outside the CDR3, is DVKVTQSSRYLVKRTGEKVFLECVQDMDHENMFWYRQDPGLGLRLIYFSYDVKMKEKGDIPEGYSVSREKKERFSLILESASTNQTSMYLCASRRTAYEKLFFGSGTQLSVL.

The chain links TRBV7-9 to TRBJ1-1; D is unresolved. There are 9 residues in the CDR3. CDR1 and CDR2 from the germline V gene are SEHNR and FQNEAQ (reference sequence). Trimming pared 5 bases from V and 12 bases from J, leaving 7 bases between. The CDR3 sequence: CASSPRTFF. The CDR3 DNA follows: TGTGCCAGCAGCCCGAGGACTTTCTTT.

The chain links TRBV29-1 to TRBJ2-7; 10 nucleotides agree with TRBD1. The CDR3 covers 13 residues. Germline-derived CDR1 and CDR2 are SQVTM and ANQGSEA. J lost 4 bases, V lost 5 bases, and 5 bases had no gene match. This chain's CDR3 is CSVPGQGIYEQYF. CDR3 DNA: TGCAGCGTTCCGGGACAGGGGATATACGAGCAGTACTTC.

The chain joins TRBV18 to TRBJ1-2; 9 bases align to TRBD1. V shed 4 bases and J 1 base; nucleotides not matched to a gene: 4. Germline assignment: CDR1 KGHSH and CDR2 LQKENI. The CDR3 is 15 residues long. CDR3 in amino acids: CASSLGTGLNYGYTF. CDR3 nucleotide sequence: TGTGCCAGCTCACTCGGGACAGGGCTTAACTATGGCTACACCTTC.